Listed below are T cell receptor beta chains from one sample, sequenced in a study of control samples from healthy donors and cancer patients. TCRdb keeps only in-frame clones here, not all; method: immunoSEQ multiplex PCR. The repertoire includes tens of thousands of clones, 90% to 95% of them detected once, and around 1.3% sits in the top ten. Input material: PBMCs. The receptors were gathered from a woman aged 40-49 years with lung cancer. Both conserved end residues are part of each CDR3. Rows give clone size only sometimes, using once, few, many, or a class for an expanded clone.

V	size	J	CDR3
TRBV3-1/TRBV3-2	NA	TRBJ2-1	CASSHVSGSYNEQFF
TRBV6-4	NA	TRBJ2-3	CASSDGGKDTDTQYF
TRBV5-1	NA	TRBJ1-3	CASHDTGSGNTIYF
TRBV6-5	NA	TRBJ1-5	CASSYTGTGGGQPQHF
TRBV27	NA	TRBJ2-7	CASKLAGEQYF
TRBV5-1	NA	TRBJ1-5	CASSLGGEAQPQHF
TRBV11-2	NA	TRBJ1-2	CASSLNSAGYGYTF
TRBV3-1/TRBV3-2	NA	TRBJ2-3	CASSQDLAGGRADTQYF
TRBV28	NA	TRBJ1-2	CASSSLDRVRRYTF
TRBV5-5	NA	TRBJ2-7	CASSLGGGTYEQYF
TRBV29-1	NA	TRBJ1-2	CSVGPQVQPGAGYTF
TRBV12-5	NA	TRBJ1-4	CASRSYRSNEKLFF
TRBV11-2	NA	TRBJ2-6	CASSLGPSPGANVLTF
TRBV10-1	once	TRBJ1-1	CASSPTSRTWDTEAFF
TRBV20-1	NA	TRBJ2-5	CSAPVGETQYF
TRBV19	NA	TRBJ1-1	CASRPDGDPSNTEAFF
TRBV7-6	NA	TRBJ2-3	CASSLELAGEPMQYF
TRBV30	once	TRBJ1-1	CAWSVQVSEAFF
TRBV9	NA	TRBJ1-1	CASSGGQGNTEAFF
TRBV7-2	NA	TRBJ2-3	CASSPRQGTDTQYF
TRBV28	NA	TRBJ1-6	CASKTGYNSPLHF
TRBV9	NA	TRBJ2-1	CASSAGFEQFF
TRBV11-3	NA	TRBJ2-7	CASSPGGAGGYEQYF
TRBV2	NA	TRBJ1-6	CASLSTGGPQRKPLHF
TRBV29-1	few	TRBJ1-5	CSVDVGFGNQPQHF
TRBV9	NA	TRBJ2-3	CASSGQRGTDTQYF
TRBV30	NA	TRBJ1-1	CAWSVRFDGRTEAFF
TRBV7-2	NA	TRBJ2-5	CASSLTDRARATQYF
TRBV5-4	NA	TRBJ2-5	CASSLVSEPSETQYF
TRBV19	NA	TRBJ2-6	CASSSPRTVFSGANVLTF
TRBV15	NA	TRBJ2-7	CATSKALLGYEQYF
TRBV19	NA	TRBJ2-1	CASSLGQMSSYNEQFF
TRBV7-9	NA	TRBJ2-5	CASSLGPQSIRETQYF
TRBV5-1	NA	TRBJ2-3	CASSLKAGGGGTDTQYF
TRBV6-5	NA	TRBJ1-1	CASSYSVDTEAFF
TRBV11-2	few	TRBJ2-7	CASSLFQGSYEQYF
TRBV9	NA	TRBJ2-5	CASSVPGHLTETQYF
TRBV29-1	NA	TRBJ1-1	CSVWEGQKNTEAFF
TRBV6-5	NA	TRBJ2-6	CASSWGGETGANVLTF
TRBV6-5	NA	TRBJ2-7	CASSYQTLAYEQYF
TRBV5-4	NA	TRBJ2-2	CASSLGPGELFF
TRBV10-3	NA	TRBJ2-5	CAISETSGETQYF
TRBV13	NA	TRBJ1-2	CASSGRGVNYGYTF
TRBV6-1	NA	TRBJ1-2	CASSERQVWGYGYTF
TRBV5-1	NA	TRBJ2-5	CASSLDIQETQYF
TRBV6-5	NA	TRBJ2-3	CATTSGGAPEDTQYF
TRBV10-1	once	TRBJ2-4	CATPTHDRGVAKNIQYF